This T cell receptor beta chain was recorded in a study of blood T cell repertoires in COVID-19. In the source study's methods: By means of reference gene primer amplification, nucleated cell counts were estimated. Clones were read by immunoSEQ multiplex PCR, and TCRdb kept only the in-frame ones, dropping some. From that table come the V and J calls and clone size; the DNA was used to work out D and trimming. Of about 380,000 clones in the sample, approximately 90% were seen once. Donors in Cohort 3 counted as recovered after two negative PCRs, clearance, or symptom resolution. This CDR3 spans 14 amino acids. V gave up 0 bases and J gave up 10 bases; unmatched junction bases: 4. CDR1 is WNHNN and CDR2 is SYGVQD in the germline V gene (reference sequence). A few counts support this clone.

Sequencing used PBMCs or T cells enriched from blood (not recorded which). The TCR was taken from a woman between 18 and 29 years old who had recovered from COVID-19. The chain joins TRBV10-1 to TRBJ2-7; 12 positions match TRBD1. The CDR3 nucleotides are TGCGCCAGCAGTGAGTCCTCCGGGACAGGGGGCCAGTACTTC. This encodes CASSESSGTGGQYF.